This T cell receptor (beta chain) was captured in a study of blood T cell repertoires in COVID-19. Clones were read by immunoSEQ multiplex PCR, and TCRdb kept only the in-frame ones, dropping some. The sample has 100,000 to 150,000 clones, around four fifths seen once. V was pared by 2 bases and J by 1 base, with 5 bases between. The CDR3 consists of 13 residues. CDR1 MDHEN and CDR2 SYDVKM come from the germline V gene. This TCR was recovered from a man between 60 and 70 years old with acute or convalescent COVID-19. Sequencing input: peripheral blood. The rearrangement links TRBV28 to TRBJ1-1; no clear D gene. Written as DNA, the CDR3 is TGTGCCAGCAGTTTAAGTAGGAACACTGAAGCTTTCTTT. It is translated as CASSLSRNTEAFF.